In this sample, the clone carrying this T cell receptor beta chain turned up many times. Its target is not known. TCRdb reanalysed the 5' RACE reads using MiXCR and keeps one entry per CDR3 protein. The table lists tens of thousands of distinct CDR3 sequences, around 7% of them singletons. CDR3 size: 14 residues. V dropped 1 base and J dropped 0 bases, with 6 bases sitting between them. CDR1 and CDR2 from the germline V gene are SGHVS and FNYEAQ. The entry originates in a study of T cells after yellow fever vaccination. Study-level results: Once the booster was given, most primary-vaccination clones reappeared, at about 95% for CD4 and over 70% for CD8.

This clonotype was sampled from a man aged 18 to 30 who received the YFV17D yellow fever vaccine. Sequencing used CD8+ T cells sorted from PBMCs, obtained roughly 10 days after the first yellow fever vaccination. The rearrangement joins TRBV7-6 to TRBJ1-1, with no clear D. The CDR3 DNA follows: TGTGCCAGCAGCTTAGGGTCGATGAACACTGAAGCTTTCTTT. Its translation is CASSLGSMNTEAFF.